One and the same sample provided the 14 T cell receptor beta chains below, sequenced in a study of blood T cells in healthy people across ages. Together with a sample-barcoded 5' primer, a J-beta primer mix was included in a second PCR lasting about 7 to 11 cycles. One entry per CDR3 protein results from TCRdb running MiXCR on the 5' RACE reads. The table includes fewer than 2,000,000 distinct CDR3 sequences, more than 35% detected once. The sample consisted of blood. The receptors were sampled from a human donor in good health.

This clonotype turned up a few times. The chain combines TRBV20-1 with TRBJ2-7, with unresolved D. The germline V and J ends were trimmed by 5 bases and 0 bases, with 11 bases remaining between them. Germline CDR1 reads DFQATT; CDR2 reads SNEGSKA (reference sequence). The CDR3 sequence is 13 residues long. CDR3 loop: CSAWAVHSYEQYF. Here the CDR3 DNA reads TGCAGTGCTTGGGCCGTTCACTCCTACGAGCAGTACTTC.

This chain uses TRBV7-2 with TRBJ1-4, with 8 bases fitting TRBD1. CDR3 length: 17 residues. The V gene's germline CDR1 is SGHTA and CDR2 FQGNSA. After removal of 4 bases from V and 8 bases from J, the junction contained 15 bases not matched to a gene. The DNA for the CDR3 is TGTGCCAGCAGCTCTGGACAGGGACGAATAGTAAAGGAAAAACTGTTTTTT. Translating gives CASSSGQGRIVKEKLFF.

V is TRBV3-1 and J is TRBJ2-1; TRBD2 is a possible D gene (6 bases). V gave up 0 bases and J gave up 8 bases, with 14 bases separating them. CDR1 and CDR2 from the germline V gene are LGHDT and YNNKEL (reference sequence). CDR3 length equals 15 residues. The CDR3 nucleotides read TGTGCCAGCAGCCAAGAATCTAGGGACTTATATGAGCAGTTCTTC. Translation: CASSQESRDLYEQFF.

The V gene is TRBV20-1, the J gene TRBJ1-1; 7 positions agree with TRBD1. The length of the CDR3 is 15 residues. Unmatched junction bases numbered 10, after V lost 0 bases and J lost 6 bases. The germline V gene encodes CDR1 DFQATT and CDR2 SNEGSKA (reference sequence). The CDR3 here is CSARDRTGADAEAFF. CDR3 nucleotide sequence: TGCAGTGCTAGAGACCGGACAGGCGCGGACGCTGAAGCTTTCTTT.

This chain links TRBV9 with TRBJ2-1; D is ambiguous. CDR3 length: 21 residues. V was shortened by 1 base and J by 8 bases, with 34 bases between the two germline ends. CDR1 SGDLS and CDR2 YYNGEE come from the germline V gene. The CDR3, as DNA: TGTGCCAGCAGCGTAAGGTACCCACACCAAGTCAAGGTTTACGGCGACGATGAGCAGTTCTTC. It specifies CASSVRYPHQVKVYGDDEQFF.

The chain has TRBV18 and TRBJ2-3; D not resolved. V was trimmed by 0 bases and J by 2 bases, leaving 9 bases between them. The CDR3 runs 15 residues. Germline assignment: CDR1 KGHSH and CDR2 LQKENI. CDR3 in amino acids: CASSPPNRNTDTQYF. The DNA of the CDR3 is TGTGCCAGCTCACCACCGAACAGAAACACAGATACGCAGTATTTT.

With respect to this clonotype: Mismatch with germline at one junction end may stem from a read error. The CDR3 region is CANSQRDSLNEQFF. CDR3 nucleotide sequence: TGTGCCAACAGCCAAAGGGACAGCCTCAATGAGCAGTTCTTC. J is TRBJ2-1 and V is TRBV14; TRBD1 matches 7 bases. Germline V gives CDR1 SGHDN, CDR2 FVKESK. The CDR3 is 14 residues long. The full variable domain, its missing parts supplied by reference TRBV14 and TRBJ2-1, is EAGVTQFPSHSVIEKGQTVTLRCDPISGHDNLYWYRRVMGKEIKFLLHFVKESKQDESGMPNNRFLAERTGGTYSTLKVQPAELEDSGVYFCANSQRDSLNEQFFGPGTRLTVL.

The chain has TRBV6-6 and TRBJ1-1; TRBD1 aligns across 7 bases. Germline values: CDR1 MNHNY, CDR2 SVGAGI (reference sequence). The V segment lost 2 bases and the J segment 2 bases; nucleotides outside the gene matches: 5. The CDR3 extends over 15 amino acids. This CDR3 reads CASSYGDRLNTEAFF. The CDR3 DNA is TGTGCCAGCAGTTACGGGGACAGACTAAACACTGAAGCTTTCTTT.

In its sample, this clonotype was seen a few times. The V and J genes are TRBV7-2 and TRBJ1-2; weak D call: TRBD1 (6 bases). The length of the CDR3 is 15 residues. The germline V gene has CDR1 SGHTA and CDR2 FQGNSA. V was clipped by 2 bases and J by 5 bases, with 15 bases between them. Here the CDR3 DNA reads TGTGCCAGCAGCTTAAATCCAGGACAGATATATGGCTACACCTTC. Translated, it gives CASSLNPGQIYGYTF.

The chain carries TRBV5-1 and TRBJ2-1; 8 nucleotides agree with TRBD2. CDR1 is SGHRS and CDR2 is YFSETQ in the germline V gene. There are 17 residues in the CDR3. With V trimmed by 3 bases and J by 3 bases, 11 bases remained unmatched. This CDR3 is CASSSYPGLDIYNEQFF. CDR3 DNA sequence: TGCGCCAGCAGCTCCTACCCGGGACTAGACATCTACAATGAGCAGTTCTTC. Using reference TRBV5-1 and TRBJ2-1 for the parts outside the CDR3, the full variable domain is KAGVTQTPRYLIKTRGQQVTLSCSPISGHRSVSWYQQTPGQGLQFLFEYFSETQRNKGNFPGRFSGRQFSNSRSEMNVSTLELGDSALYLCASSSYPGLDIYNEQFFGPGTRLTVL.

This clonotype turned up a few times. The rearrangement links TRBV12-3 or TRBV12-4 to TRBJ1-5; D not resolved. V gave up 3 bases and J gave up 5 bases, with 14 bases separating them. The CDR3 length is 15 residues. In nucleotides, the CDR3 is TGTGCCAGCAGTTTTGATGTGACCCAGGATCAGCCCCAGCATTTT. It specifies CASSFDVTQDQPQHF.

The chain recombines TRBV7-2 with TRBJ2-4, with 9 bases fitting TRBD2. Germline-derived CDR1 and CDR2 are SGHTA and FQGNSA. The V and J ends lost 1 base and 3 bases, in that order; junction bases with no gene match: 10. The CDR3 loop spans 18 amino acids. DNA of the CDR3: TGTGCCAGCAGCTTAGGCGGGGGGGCCAGTGGGTACAAAAACATTCAGTACTTC. This translates into CASSLGGGASGYKNIQYF.

This chain links TRBV5-5 with TRBJ2-5, with D perhaps matching TRBD1 (6 bases). The CDR3 is made up of 15 amino acids. In germline, CDR1 is SGHKS, CDR2 YYEKEE (reference sequence). The V and J ends lost 2 bases and 2 bases respectively, with 13 bases between them. CDR3 DNA sequence: TGTGCCAGCAGCTTAAAAGGGGGAGCTCAAGAGACCCAGTACTTC. Translating gives CASSLKGGAQETQYF.

V is TRBV20-1 and J is TRBJ2-7, with D tentatively TRBD2 (5 bases). V lost 6 bases, J lost 4 bases, and 13 bases lay in between. Germline values: CDR1 DFQATT, CDR2 SNEGSKA (reference sequence). CDR3 length: 12 amino acids. The CDR3 sequence is CSARPDLYEQYF. DNA for the CDR3: TGCAGTGCGAGGCCGGACTTGTACGAGCAGTACTTC.